Presented here are 6 T cell receptor beta chains from one specimen sequenced in a study of blood T cell dynamics during melanoma immunotherapy. Only in-frame clones appear in the TCRdb table, and some are missing; sequencing was by immunoSEQ multiplex PCR. Here the sample spans about 24,000 clones, around 88% being singletons. Sample time point: pre-treatment baseline. The sample was blood, taken from a patient treated with checkpoint blockade. Every receptor here comes from a human donor with melanoma.

This clone was counted between two and nine times. The genes are TRBV5-1 and TRBJ1-2, with unresolved D. Germline V gives CDR1 SGHRS, CDR2 YFSETQ. Between the trimmed V and J ends, which lost 0 bases and 2 bases, there was a span of 8 bases. The CDR3 runs to 14 residues. CDR3 region: CASSLDPSNYGYTF. The CDR3 bases are TGCGCCAGCAGCTTGGATCCATCCAACTATGGCTACACCTTC.

Comment on this clone: At one of its ends the junction is not consistent with the germline gene, which may arise from a read error. Other DNA sequences in the same sample also yield this CDR3. The rearrangement joins TRBV29-1 to TRBJ1-1; unclear D gene. This CDR3 is 10 amino acids long. Germline-derived CDR1 and CDR2 are SQVTM and ANQGSEA. As DNA, the CDR3 is TGCAGCGCTGCGGTGGATGAAGCCTTCTTT. This gives the protein CSAAVDEAFF.

The CDR3 DNA reads as TGTGCCAGCAGTTTAGGGGCCGGTTTGGGGGCTCAGCCCCAGCATTTT. Translation: CASSLGAGLGAQPQHF. The rearrangement links TRBV28 to TRBJ1-5; D possibly corresponds to TRBD1 (6 bases). CDR1 is MDHEN and CDR2 is SYDVKM in the germline V gene. There are 16 residues in the CDR3. Trimming left V 2 bases short and J 6 bases short, with 17 bases between.

This chain uses TRBV5-1 with TRBJ1-4; 10 bases line up with TRBD1. The V gene end was trimmed by 2 bases and the J gene end by 6 bases; junction bases not matched to a gene: 1. The CDR3 is 14 amino acids. Germline V CDR1 and CDR2: SGHRS, YFSETQ. The CDR3: CASSLGQGDEKLFF. Written as DNA, the CDR3 is TGCGCCAGCAGCTTAGGACAGGGGGATGAAAAACTGTTTTTT.

V is TRBV4-1 and J is TRBJ2-1, with D possibly being TRBD2 (5 bases). The germline CDR1 and CDR2 sequences are MGHRA and YSYEKL. Trimming shortened V by 4 bases and J by 3 bases, and 13 bases separated the two germline ends. CDR3 length: 15 residues. CDR3 coding DNA: TGCGCCAGCAGCCGCCTCGCCGGGGTCTACAATGAGCAGTTCTTC. It specifies CASSRLAGVYNEQFF.

DNA of the CDR3: TGTGCCAGCAGCTCCCCCAATGGCTACACCTTC. Protein: CASSSPNGYTF. This chain links TRBV28 with TRBJ1-2; no clear D. V shed 6 bases and J shed 6 bases, with 8 bases lying between them. This CDR3 region has 11 residues. The germline V gene has CDR1 MDHEN and CDR2 SYDVKM.